This T cell receptor (beta chain) was recorded in a study of cytomegalovirus exposure and HLA in healthy donors. The CDR3 runs 14 residues. Germline V gene lookup returns CDR1 SGHNT and CDR2 YYREEE (reference sequence). The V end was cut by 4 bases, the J end by 0 bases, with 10 bases between. PCR used 60 Vbeta primers and 13 Jbeta primers. Libraries were prepared by immunoSEQ multiplex PCR; TCRdb keeps only in-frame clonotypes and omits some of them. The sample has roughly 150,000 clones; 75% to 90% are singletons. The chain carries TRBV5-4 and TRBJ1-2; D perhaps matches TRBD1 (6 bases). The receptor comes from a male donor in good health and CMV-seronegative. The sample comprised PBMCs. The CDR3 DNA reads TGTGCCAGCAGCCGACAGGTTTCTAACTATGGCTACACCTTC. Residues: CASSRQVSNYGYTF.